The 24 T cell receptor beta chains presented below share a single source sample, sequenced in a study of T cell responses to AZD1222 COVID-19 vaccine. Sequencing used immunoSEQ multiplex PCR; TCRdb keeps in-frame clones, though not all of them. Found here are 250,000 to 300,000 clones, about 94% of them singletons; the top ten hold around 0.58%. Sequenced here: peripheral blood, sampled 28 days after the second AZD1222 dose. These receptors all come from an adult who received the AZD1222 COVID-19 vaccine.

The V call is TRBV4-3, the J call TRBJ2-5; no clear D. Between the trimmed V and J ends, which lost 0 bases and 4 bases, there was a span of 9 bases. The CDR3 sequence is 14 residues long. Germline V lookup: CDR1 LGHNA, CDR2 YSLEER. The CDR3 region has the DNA TGCGCCAGCAGCCAAGATTATAAGGTAGAGACCCAGTACTTC. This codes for CASSQDYKVETQYF.

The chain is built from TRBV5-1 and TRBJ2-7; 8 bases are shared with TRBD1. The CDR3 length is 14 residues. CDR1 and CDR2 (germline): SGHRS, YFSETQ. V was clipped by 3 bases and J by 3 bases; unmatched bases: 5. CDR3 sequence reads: CASSSQGADYEQYF. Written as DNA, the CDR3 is TGCGCCAGCAGCTCGCAGGGGGCCGACTACGAGCAGTACTTC.

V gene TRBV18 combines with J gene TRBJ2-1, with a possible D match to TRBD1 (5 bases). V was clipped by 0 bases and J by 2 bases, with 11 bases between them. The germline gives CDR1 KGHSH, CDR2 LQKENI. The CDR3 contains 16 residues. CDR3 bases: TGTGCCAGCTCACCACCCCAAGGACATCCCTACAATGAGCAGTTCTTC. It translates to CASSPPQGHPYNEQFF. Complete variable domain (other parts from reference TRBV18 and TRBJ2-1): NAGVMQNPRHLVRRRGQEARLRCSPMKGHSHVYWYRQLPEEGLKFMVYLQKENIIDESGMPKERFSAEFPKEGPSILRIQQVVRGDSAAYFCASSPPQGHPYNEQFFGPGTRLTVL.

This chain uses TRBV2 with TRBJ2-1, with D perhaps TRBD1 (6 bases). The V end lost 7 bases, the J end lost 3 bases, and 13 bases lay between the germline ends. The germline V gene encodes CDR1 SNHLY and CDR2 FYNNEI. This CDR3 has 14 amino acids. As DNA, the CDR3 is TGTGCCAGCAAACAGGGCTACTACTACAATGAGCAGTTCTTC. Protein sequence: CASKQGYYYNEQFF. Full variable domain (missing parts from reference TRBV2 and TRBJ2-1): EPEVTQTPSHQVTQMGQEVILRCVPISNHLYFYWYRQILGQKVEFLVSFYNNEISEKSEIFDDQFSVERPDGSNFTLKIRSTKLEDSAMYFCASKQGYYYNEQFFGPGTRLTVL.

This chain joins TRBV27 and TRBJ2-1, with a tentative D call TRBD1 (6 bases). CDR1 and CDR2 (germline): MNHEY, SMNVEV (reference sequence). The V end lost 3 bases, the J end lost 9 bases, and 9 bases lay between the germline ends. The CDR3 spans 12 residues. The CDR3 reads CASSFWGREQFF. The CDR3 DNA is TGTGCCAGCAGTTTCTGGGGGCGTGAGCAGTTCTTC.

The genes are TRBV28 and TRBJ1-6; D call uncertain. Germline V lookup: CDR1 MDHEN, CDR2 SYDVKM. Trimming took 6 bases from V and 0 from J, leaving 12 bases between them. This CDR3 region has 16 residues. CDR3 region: CASRGFLGSYNSPLHF. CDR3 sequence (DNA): TGTGCCAGCAGAGGCTTCCTGGGCTCCTATAATTCACCCCTCCACTTT.

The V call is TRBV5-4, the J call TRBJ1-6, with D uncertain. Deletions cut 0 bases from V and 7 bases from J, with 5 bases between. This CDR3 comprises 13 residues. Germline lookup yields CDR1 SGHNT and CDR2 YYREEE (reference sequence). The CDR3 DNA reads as TGTGCCAGCAGCTTGGACGGCAATTCACCCCTCCACTTT. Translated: CASSLDGNSPLHF.

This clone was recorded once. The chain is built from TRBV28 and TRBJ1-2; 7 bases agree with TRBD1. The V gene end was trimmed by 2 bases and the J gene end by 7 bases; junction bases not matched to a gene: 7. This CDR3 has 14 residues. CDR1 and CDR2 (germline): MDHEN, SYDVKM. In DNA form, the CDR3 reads TGTGCCAGCAGTTTAGAGCCAGGGGGTCGTGGCTACACCTTC. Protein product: CASSLEPGGRGYTF.

The DNA for the CDR3 is TGCGCCAGCAGCCTTGAAGCCGTGGGGGGCTATAATTCACCCCTCCACTTT. Translating it yields CASSLEAVGGYNSPLHF. The J gene is TRBJ1-6, the V gene TRBV5-1, with D possibly TRBD1 on 5 matching bases. Deletions cut 4 bases from V and 3 bases from J, with 17 bases between. The CDR3 contains 17 residues. From germline, CDR1 is SGHRS and CDR2 YFSETQ.

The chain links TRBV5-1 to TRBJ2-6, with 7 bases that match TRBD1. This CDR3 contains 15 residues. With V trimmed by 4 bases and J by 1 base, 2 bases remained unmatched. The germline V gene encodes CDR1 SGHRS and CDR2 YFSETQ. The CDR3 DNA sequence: TGCGCCAGCAGCCTACAGGGGTCTGGGGCCAACGTCCTGACTTTC. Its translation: CASSLQGSGANVLTF.

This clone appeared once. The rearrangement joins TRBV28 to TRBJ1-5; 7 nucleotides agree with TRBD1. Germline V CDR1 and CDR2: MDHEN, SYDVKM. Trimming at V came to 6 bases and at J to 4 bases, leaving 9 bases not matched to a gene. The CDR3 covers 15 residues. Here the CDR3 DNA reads TGTGCCAGCAGGCCTCACAGGGGAAGTAATCAGCCCCAGCATTTT. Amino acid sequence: CASRPHRGSNQPQHF.

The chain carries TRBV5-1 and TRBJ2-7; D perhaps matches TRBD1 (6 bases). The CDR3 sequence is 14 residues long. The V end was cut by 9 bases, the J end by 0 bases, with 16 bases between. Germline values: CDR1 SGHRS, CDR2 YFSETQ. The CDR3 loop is CATKSEGGSYEQYF. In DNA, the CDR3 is TGCGCCACCAAATCCGAAGGGGGCTCCTACGAGCAGTACTTC.

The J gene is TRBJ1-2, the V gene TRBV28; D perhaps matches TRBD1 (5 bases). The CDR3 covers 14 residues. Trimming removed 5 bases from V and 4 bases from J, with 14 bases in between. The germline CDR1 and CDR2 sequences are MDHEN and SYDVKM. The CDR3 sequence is CASSPWGSPYGYTF. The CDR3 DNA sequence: TGTGCCAGCAGTCCCTGGGGCAGCCCCTATGGCTACACCTTC.

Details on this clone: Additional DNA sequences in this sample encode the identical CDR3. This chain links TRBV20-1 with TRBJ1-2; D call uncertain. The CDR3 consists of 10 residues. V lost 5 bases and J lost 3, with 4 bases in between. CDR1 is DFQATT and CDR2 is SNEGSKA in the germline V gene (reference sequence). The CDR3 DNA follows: TGCAGTGCTCCTGACTATGGCTACACCTTC. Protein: CSAPDYGYTF.

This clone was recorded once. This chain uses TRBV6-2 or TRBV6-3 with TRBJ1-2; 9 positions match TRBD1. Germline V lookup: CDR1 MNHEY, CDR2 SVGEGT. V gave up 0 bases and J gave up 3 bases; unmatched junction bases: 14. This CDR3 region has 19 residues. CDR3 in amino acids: CASSYSAGQGAEDHYGYTF. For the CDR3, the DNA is TGTGCCAGCAGTTACTCCGCGGGACAGGGCGCAGAAGACCACTATGGCTACACCTTC.

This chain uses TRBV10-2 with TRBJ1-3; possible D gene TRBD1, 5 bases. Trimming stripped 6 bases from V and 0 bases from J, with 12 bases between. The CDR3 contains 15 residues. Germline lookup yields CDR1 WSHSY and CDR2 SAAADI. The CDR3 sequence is CASSTPGSSGNTIYF. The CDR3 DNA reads TGCGCCAGCAGCACTCCAGGGAGCTCTGGAAACACCATATATTTT.

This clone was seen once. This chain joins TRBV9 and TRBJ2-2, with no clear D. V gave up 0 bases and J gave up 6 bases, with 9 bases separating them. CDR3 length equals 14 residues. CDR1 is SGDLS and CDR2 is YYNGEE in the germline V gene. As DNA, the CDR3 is TGTGCCAGCAGCGTAGTTGGGTCTGCCGGGGAGCTGTTTTTT. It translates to CASSVVGSAGELFF.

CDR3 DNA: TGTGCCAGCAGGAAGAACAGGGGGCGAAGCAATCAGCCCCAGCATTTT. It is translated as CASRKNRGRSNQPQHF. The chain combines TRBV6-4 with TRBJ1-5; 9 positions match TRBD1. CDR1 and CDR2 (germline): MRHNA, SNTAGT. After removal of 6 bases from V and 1 base from J, the junction contained 7 bases not matched to a gene. The CDR3 is 16 residues long.

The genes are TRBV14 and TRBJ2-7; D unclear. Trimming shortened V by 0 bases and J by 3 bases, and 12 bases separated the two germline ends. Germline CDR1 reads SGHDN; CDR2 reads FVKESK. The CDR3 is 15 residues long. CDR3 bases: TGTGCCAGCAGCCAAGATTTGTTACCGCACTACGAGCAGTACTTC. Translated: CASSQDLLPHYEQYF. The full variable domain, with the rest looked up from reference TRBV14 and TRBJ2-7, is EAGVTQFPSHSVIEKGQTVTLRCDPISGHDNLYWYRRVMGKEIKFLLHFVKESKQDESGMPNNRFLAERTGGTYSTLKVQPAELEDSGVYFCASSQDLLPHYEQYFGPGTRLTVT.

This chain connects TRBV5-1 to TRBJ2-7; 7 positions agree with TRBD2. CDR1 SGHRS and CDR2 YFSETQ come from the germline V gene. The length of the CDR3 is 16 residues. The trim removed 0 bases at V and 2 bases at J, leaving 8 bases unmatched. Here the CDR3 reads CASSLGGGSGTYEQYF. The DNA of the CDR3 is TGCGCCAGCAGCTTGGGGGGCGGGAGTGGTACCTACGAGCAGTACTTC.

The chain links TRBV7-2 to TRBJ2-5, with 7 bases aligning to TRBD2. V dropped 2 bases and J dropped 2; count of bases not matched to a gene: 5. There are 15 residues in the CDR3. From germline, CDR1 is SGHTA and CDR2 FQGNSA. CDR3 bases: TGTGCCAGCAGCTTAATGGGGGGGGAACAAGAGACCCAGTACTTC. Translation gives CASSLMGGEQETQYF.

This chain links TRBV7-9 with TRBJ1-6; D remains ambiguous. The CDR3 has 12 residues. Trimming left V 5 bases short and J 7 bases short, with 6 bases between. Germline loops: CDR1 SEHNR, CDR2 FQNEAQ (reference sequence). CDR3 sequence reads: CASSRENSPLHF. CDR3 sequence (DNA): TGTGCCAGCAGCCGGGAAAATTCACCCCTCCACTTT.

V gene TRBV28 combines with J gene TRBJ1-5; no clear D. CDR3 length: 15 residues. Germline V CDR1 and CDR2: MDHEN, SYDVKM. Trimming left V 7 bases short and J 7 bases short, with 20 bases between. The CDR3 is CASNAYVDYRQPQHF. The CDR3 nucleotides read TGTGCCAGCAACGCCTACGTAGATTACCGCCAGCCCCAGCATTTT.

CDR3: CAWSRGQVTAVDFF. The DNA for the CDR3 is TGTGCCTGGAGTAGGGGACAGGTTACCGCTGTAGATTTCTTT. V gene TRBV30 combines with J gene TRBJ1-1, with 8 nucleotides matching TRBD1. The CDR3 runs to 14 residues. In germline, CDR1 is GTSNPN, CDR2 SVGIG (reference sequence). After removal of 2 bases from V and 13 bases from J, the junction contained 15 bases not matched to a gene. Based on the CDR3 plus reference TRBV30 and TRBJ1-1, the full variable domain is SQTIHQWPATLVQPVGSPLSLECTVEGTSNPNLYWYRQAAGRGLQLLFYSVGIGQISSEVPQNLSASRPQDRQFILSSKKLLLSDSGFYLCAWSRGQVTAVDFFGQGTRLTVV.